This T cell receptor beta chain was sequenced for a study of vaccination and CD4 T cells after COVID-19. In the study overall: Overlapping spike peptides served as the stimulus for the cells. These peptides came from SARS-CoV-2 and from the common cold coronaviruses HCoV-NL63, HCoV-OC43 and HCoV-229E.

The time point was: late sampling 161 to 241 days after vaccination in three convalescent patients. The treatment here: roughly 10-day PBMC culture with coronavirus spike peptide pools or control peptides (ViraFEST assay). About this clonotype: Its antigen is not known.

Once obtained from cultured CD4+ T cells, the DNA was sequenced using the Oncomine TCR Beta short-read assay. Genomic DNA was extracted from cultured CD4+ T cells. TCRdb recomputed calls from the PCR reads with MiXCR, one row per CDR3 protein. The repertoire consists of about 21,000 distinct CDR3 sequences, with more than 45% occurring once and the leading ten covering around an eighth. From germline, CDR1 is DFQATT and CDR2 SNEGSKA (reference sequence). V lost 3 bases and J lost 1, with 9 bases in between. The CDR3 is 14 amino acids. This clonotype was sampled from a human donor who had recovered from COVID-19. The chain has TRBV20-1 and TRBJ2-2, with D unresolved. The sequences come from CD4+ T cells from blood, cultured in vitro, collected about 7 months after SARS-CoV-2 vaccination. CDR3 in amino acids: CSASSLVNTGELFF. CDR3 nucleotides: TGCAGTGCTAGTAGTCTTGTGAACACCGGGGAGCTGTTTTTT.